One sample yielded the 26 T cell receptor beta chains listed below, sequenced in a study of blood T cell repertoires in COVID-19. Libraries were prepared by immunoSEQ multiplex PCR; TCRdb keeps only in-frame clonotypes and omits some of them. In the table there are 50,000 to 75,000 clones, roughly 92% of which are singletons. Sequenced: peripheral blood. These receptor sequences come from a man between 65 and 80 years old with active COVID-19.

This chain joins TRBV6-2 or TRBV6-3 and TRBJ2-1, with 14 bases matching TRBD2. Germline values: CDR1 MNHEY, CDR2 SVGEGT. Losses at the gene ends were 5 bases for V and 9 bases for J; bases not matched to a gene: 9. The CDR3 length is 16 residues. The CDR3 loop reads CASSRLAGGPQGEQFF. The CDR3 nucleotides read TGTGCCAGCAGTCGACTAGCGGGGGGGCCTCAGGGTGAGCAGTTCTTC.

The rearrangement joins TRBV9 to TRBJ1-1, with TRBD1 matching 7 bases. With V trimmed by 3 bases and J by 12 bases, 11 bases remained unmatched. Germline CDR1 SGDLS, CDR2 YYNGEE. This CDR3 spans 13 amino acids. As DNA, the CDR3 is TGTGCCAGCAGCGCGAGTCCTCAGGGGGAATCTTTCTTT. Protein: CASSASPQGESFF.

The rearrangement joins TRBV27 to TRBJ2-5; D call uncertain. The CDR3 extends over 14 amino acids. The V gene lost 0 bases and the J gene lost 9 bases, with 14 bases spanning the gap. CDR1 and CDR2 (germline): MNHEY, SMNVEV (reference sequence). CDR3 DNA: TGTGCCAGCAGTTTATCGATAGCTATCCCAGCCCAGTACTTC. Its translation is CASSLSIAIPAQYF.

This clone appeared a few times. CDR3 in amino acids: CASSLVRSSYNSPLHF. CDR3 in DNA: TGTGCCAGCAGCTTAGTCCGGAGCTCCTATAATTCACCCCTCCACTTT. The chain carries TRBV13 and TRBJ1-6; no clear D. CDR1 PRHDT and CDR2 FYEKMQ come from the germline V gene (reference sequence). Trimming shortened V by 1 base and J by 0 bases, and 7 bases separated the two germline ends. CDR3 size: 16 residues.

Only one count was recorded for this clone. The rearrangement uses TRBV9 and TRBJ2-2, with D hard to call. V lost 0 bases to trimming and J lost 6 bases, with 9 bases between them. Germline CDR1 SGDLS, CDR2 YYNGEE. This CDR3 region has 14 residues. The CDR3 here is CASSVVQLAGELFF. In DNA form, the CDR3 reads TGTGCCAGCAGCGTAGTACAGCTGGCCGGGGAGCTGTTTTTT.

This clone was seen more than once but under ten times. The V and J genes are TRBV5-5 and TRBJ1-1; D perhaps matches TRBD1 (5 bases). The CDR3 totals 14 residues. V shed 4 bases and J shed 1 base, with 11 bases lying between them. Germline CDR1 SGHKS, CDR2 YYEKEE (reference sequence). CDR3 in DNA: TGTGCCAGCAGCCCGGGGACTGCGAACACTGAAGCTTTCTTT. Its translation is CASSPGTANTEAFF.

The chain has TRBV7-9 and TRBJ2-2, with D tentatively TRBD2 (5 bases). Germline V CDR1 and CDR2: SEHNR, FQNEAQ (reference sequence). V was clipped by 1 base and J by 4 bases, with 10 bases between them. The CDR3 has 15 amino acids. The CDR3 coding sequence is TGTGCCAGCAGCTTAGGGCCGGGGAGCACCGGGGAGCTGTTTTTT. Its protein product is CASSLGPGSTGELFF.

The gene calls are TRBV10-3 and TRBJ1-2, with 7 positions matching TRBD1. The CDR3 extends over 16 amino acids. The germline V gene encodes CDR1 ENHRY and CDR2 SYGVKD. V shed 3 bases and J 1 base; nucleotides not matched to a gene: 8. The CDR3 reads CAISDYDRDLNYGYTF. CDR3 nucleotides: TGTGCCATCAGTGACTACGACAGGGATCTTAACTATGGCTACACCTTC.

The V call is TRBV11-2, the J call TRBJ1-1, with TRBD1 matching 7 bases. V trimming: 2 bases; J trimming: 5 bases; junction bases outside the gene matches: 8. CDR1 is SGHAT, CDR2 FQNNGV, per germline. The CDR3 is 15 residues long. Written as DNA, the CDR3 is TGTGCCAGCAGCTTATTACTCAGGGGGGCAACTGAAGCTTTCTTT. This sequence encodes CASSLLLRGATEAFF.

V and J are TRBV25-1 and TRBJ2-1; TRBD2 matches at 8 bases. The CDR3 covers 16 residues. Per the germline V gene, CDR1 is MGHDK and CDR2 is SYGVNS. J gave up 4 bases and V 6 bases, and 11 bases lay outside the gene matches. Written as DNA, the CDR3 is TGTGCCAGCAGCAAACGTCTATCGGGGGGGTACAATGAGCAGTTCTTC. This translates into CASSKRLSGGYNEQFF.

This chain uses TRBV27 with TRBJ1-2; D is perhaps TRBD1 (5 bases). Per the germline V gene, CDR1 is MNHEY and CDR2 is SMNVEV (reference sequence). V lost 3 bases and J 8 bases, leaving 16 bases between the germline ends. The CDR3 spans 14 residues. Here the CDR3 reads CASSLGAGVRGYTF. The CDR3 nucleotides are TGTGCCAGCAGTTTGGGCGCGGGGGTTCGGGGCTACACCTTC.

This rearrangement joins TRBV7-2 to TRBJ2-1, with 10 bases fitting TRBD2. With V trimmed by 0 bases and J by 0 bases, 14 bases remained unmatched. The CDR3 is 21 residues long. The germline CDR1 and CDR2 sequences are SGHTA and FQGNSA. The DNA of the CDR3 is TGTGCCAGCAGCTTAGCCCGAAGCGGGGGGGCCATTCTGAGCTCCTACAATGAGCAGTTCTTC. Translated: CASSLARSGGAILSSYNEQFF. Together with reference TRBV7-2 and TRBJ2-1, the CDR3 gives the full variable domain: GAGVSQSPSNKVTEKGKDVELRCDPISGHTALYWYRQSLGQGLEFLIYFQGNSAPDKSGLPSDRFSAERTGGSVSTLTIQRTQQEDSAVYLCASSLARSGGAILSSYNEQFFGPGTRLTVL.

The chain joins TRBV3-1 (or the pseudogene TRBV3-2) to TRBJ2-2; 8 nucleotides align to TRBD1. CDR3 length: 15 amino acids. Germline V CDR1 and CDR2: LGHDT, YNNKEL (reference sequence). V was pared by 4 bases and J by 6 bases, with 7 bases of the junction left unmatched. CDR3 in amino acids: CASSLTDRVAGELFF. Here the CDR3 DNA reads TGTGCCAGCAGCCTAACGGACAGGGTGGCCGGGGAGCTGTTTTTT.

This clone was observed a single time. The CDR3 DNA is TGTGCCAGCAGTATCCGGGGGACTAGCGGAGATACGCAGTATTTT. Translation gives CASSIRGTSGDTQYF. The chain uses TRBV6-5 and TRBJ2-3; 11 nucleotides match TRBD2. CDR3 length: 15 residues. Germline assignment: CDR1 MNHEY and CDR2 SVGAGI. Trimming took 5 bases from V and 5 from J; bases not matched to a gene: 6.

The V gene is TRBV28, the J gene TRBJ1-3; D gene uncertain. The CDR3 has 14 residues. CDR1 and CDR2 from the germline V gene are MDHEN and SYDVKM. V was pared by 10 bases and J by 4 bases, with 17 bases between. This CDR3 is CATNPGGMGNTIYF. CDR3 nucleotides: TGTGCCACCAATCCTGGAGGGATGGGAAACACCATATATTTT. The entire variable domain, with the rest obtained from reference TRBV28 and TRBJ1-3, is as follows: DVKVTQSSRYLVKRTGEKVFLECVQDMDHENMFWYRQDPGLGLRLIYFSYDVKMKEKGDIPEGYSVSREKKERFSLILESASTNQTSMYLCATNPGGMGNTIYFGEGSWLTVV.

The chain recombines TRBV6-5 with TRBJ1-3; TRBD1 matches 11 bases. Germline CDR1 MNHEY, CDR2 SVGAGI. Trimming took 0 bases from V and 2 from J; bases not matched to a gene: 0. There are 16 residues in the CDR3. DNA of the CDR3: TGTGCCAGCAGTTACTCGGGACAGGGGGCTGGAAACACCATATATTTT. Its protein is CASSYSGQGAGNTIYF.

The V gene is TRBV5-1, the J gene TRBJ2-5; TRBD2 aligns across 8 bases. Germline V gives CDR1 SGHRS, CDR2 YFSETQ. V lost 6 bases, J lost 5 bases, and 6 bases stayed unmatched. The CDR3 spans 13 residues. CDR3 sequence (DNA): TGCGCCAGCAACCGGGGGGGCCTGGAGACCCAGTACTTC. Translating gives CASNRGGLETQYF.

The chain recombines TRBV6-2 or TRBV6-3 with TRBJ2-7, with D unresolved. The germline CDR1 and CDR2 sequences are MNHEY and SVGEGT. The CDR3 length is 17 residues. Trimming removed 0 bases from V and 2 bases from J, with 17 bases in between. Here the CDR3 DNA reads TGTGCCAGCAGTTACTCGAGTCAGCCTTGGGCCACCTACGAGCAGTACTTC. Translating gives CASSYSSQPWATYEQYF.

The J gene is TRBJ2-5, the V gene TRBV10-1; 7 nucleotides align to TRBD2. The germline V gene encodes CDR1 WNHNN and CDR2 SYGVQD (reference sequence). V lost 0 bases and J lost 5; bases outside the gene matches: 6. The CDR3 runs to 15 residues. The CDR3 DNA sequence: TGCGCCAGCAGTGAGTCGCCTAGCGGTGTGGAGACCCAGTACTTC. Its translation is CASSESPSGVETQYF.

The chain employs TRBV28 and TRBJ2-7; 8 bases map to TRBD1. V was pared by 5 bases and J by 2 bases, with 11 bases of the junction left unmatched. This CDR3 region has 16 residues. The germline CDR1 and CDR2 sequences are MDHEN and SYDVKM. The CDR3 DNA sequence: TGTGCCAGCAGTCCATCGTATGGACAGGGTACCTACGAGCAGTACGTC. Translated, it gives CASSPSYGQGTYEQYV.

This clone was seen more than once but under ten times. The V call is TRBV2, the J call TRBJ1-2; D uncertain. CDR1 is SNHLY, CDR2 FYNNEI, per germline. The CDR3 spans 13 residues. V was trimmed by 3 bases and J by 6 bases, leaving 11 bases between them. CDR3 protein: CASSERAFHGYTF. CDR3 nucleotides: TGTGCCAGCAGTGAGCGGGCATTTCATGGCTACACCTTC.

The chain joins TRBV6-2 or TRBV6-3 to TRBJ1-6; no clear D gene. Germline loops: CDR1 MNHEY, CDR2 SVGEGT. The CDR3 spans 13 residues. The V end was cut by 3 bases, the J end by 7 bases, with 7 bases between. CDR3 loop: CASSYTENSPLHF. The DNA for the CDR3 is TGTGCCAGCAGTTATACCGAGAATTCACCCCTCCACTTT.

This clone was observed once. This rearrangement joins TRBV4-1 to TRBJ2-2; TRBD2 is a possible D gene (6 bases). Deletions cut 5 bases from V and 0 bases from J, with 10 bases between. CDR1 and CDR2 (germline): MGHRA, YSYEKL. There are 15 residues in the CDR3. The CDR3 coding sequence is TGCGCCAGCAGCGGAGCGGGTTCGAACACCGGGGAGCTGTTTTTT. This codes for CASSGAGSNTGELFF.

The chain links TRBV7-2 to TRBJ2-7, with TRBD2 matching over 8 bases. The CDR3 runs to 16 residues. V shed 4 bases and J 4 bases; nucleotides not matched to a gene: 12. CDR1 is SGHTA, CDR2 FQGNSA, per germline. The CDR3, as DNA: TGTGCCAGCAGCTCTATGGGAGATCGGGGGGGGTACGAGCAGTACTTC. Its translation: CASSSMGDRGGYEQYF.

The genes are TRBV28 and TRBJ2-6; 9 bases line up with TRBD1. CDR3 length equals 17 residues. Germline V lookup: CDR1 MDHEN, CDR2 SYDVKM. With V trimmed by 6 bases and J by 0 bases, 6 bases remained unmatched. The chain's CDR3 is CASSPGTGNSGANVLTF. The CDR3 region has the DNA TGTGCCAGCAGCCCCGGGACAGGGAACTCTGGGGCCAACGTCCTGACTTTC.

This sequence joins TRBV6-1 and TRBJ2-4, with no clear D. This CDR3 is 13 amino acids long. Germline assignment: CDR1 MNHNS and CDR2 SASEGT. Trimming cost V 2 bases and J 7 bases, with 9 bases left between them. As DNA, the CDR3 is TGTGCCAGCAGTGAAATTGGTCGGAACATTCAGTACTTC. Encoded protein: CASSEIGRNIQYF.